The 21 T cell receptor beta chains in this list originate from one sample, sequenced in a study of blood T cell repertoires in COVID-19. Method: immunoSEQ multiplex PCR; TCRdb's copy keeps in-frame clones and lacks some. The sample has 300,000 or so clones; roughly 85% are singletons. Material for sequencing was PBMCs or T cells enriched from blood (not recorded which). These receptors all stem from a middle-aged woman with acute COVID-19.

The chain is built from TRBV4-2 and TRBJ1-1, with 10 bases fitting TRBD1. The CDR3 runs to 15 residues. Germline V CDR1 and CDR2: LGHNA, YNFKEQ. The trim removed 2 bases at V and 5 bases at J, leaving 5 bases unmatched. The CDR3 DNA follows: TGTGCCAGCAGCCAACTGAGGGACAGGGGAACTGAAGCTTTCTTT. This gives the protein CASSQLRDRGTEAFF.

V usage is TRBV13 and J usage is TRBJ2-5; 7 positions agree with TRBD2. Trimming cost V 5 bases and J 3 bases; bases outside gene matches: 15. CDR3 length: 17 residues. Looked up from germline, CDR1 is PRHDT and CDR2 is FYEKMQ (reference sequence). The CDR3 reads CASSRRASGASKETQYF. CDR3 coding DNA: TGTGCCAGCAGCCGGAGGGCTAGCGGAGCAAGTAAAGAGACCCAGTACTTC.

This chain uses TRBV1 with TRBJ1-1; TRBD1, the table's D call, lacks a check against the DNA. TRBV1 is a pseudogene. This CDR3 has 15 amino acids. The CDR3 here is CTSSFSGQANTEAFF. DNA of the CDR3: TGCACCAGCAGCTTCTCCGGCCAGGCGAACACTGAAGCTTTCTTT.

The chain links TRBV18 to TRBJ1-2; D is possibly TRBD1 (6 bases). This CDR3 region has 14 residues. Per germline, CDR1 KGHSH and CDR2 LQKENI. The V gene lost 0 bases and the J gene lost 5 bases, with 10 bases spanning the gap. CDR3 region: CASSPPNQGYGYTF. In nucleotides, the CDR3 is TGTGCCAGCTCACCACCGAATCAGGGGTATGGCTACACCTTC. Looking up the rest from reference TRBV18 and TRBJ1-2 gives the full variable domain: NAGVMQNPRHLVRRRGQEARLRCSPMKGHSHVYWYRQLPEEGLKFMVYLQKENIIDESGMPKERFSAEFPKEGPSILRIQQVVRGDSAAYFCASSPPNQGYGYTFGSGTRLTVV.

J is TRBJ2-5 and V is TRBV9; a possible D gene is TRBD2 (6 bases). Looked up from germline, CDR1 is SGDLS and CDR2 is YYNGEE. V gave up 4 bases and J gave up 9 bases, with 19 bases separating them. The CDR3 runs to 14 residues. In DNA, the CDR3 is TGTGCCAGCAGCCCCCGGGAGTGGGAGTTCGCCCAGTACTTC. Encoded protein: CASSPREWEFAQYF. Together with reference TRBV9 and TRBJ2-5, the CDR3 gives the full variable domain: DSGVTQTPKHLITATGQRVTLRCSPRSGDLSVYWYQQSLDQGLQFLIQYYNGEERAKGNILERFSAQQFPDLHSELNLSSLELGDSALYFCASSPREWEFAQYFGPGTRLLVL.

The CDR3 nucleotides are TGTGCCAGCAGCTTACTCAGGGTGCCTACTCGGGAGCAGTACTTC. This codes for CASSLLRVPTREQYF. The gene calls are TRBV11-1 and TRBJ2-7, with D perhaps matching TRBD1 (5 bases). Per germline, CDR1 SGHAT and CDR2 FQDESV (reference sequence). Trimming took off 2 bases at V and 7 bases at J, with 18 bases between the two ends. CDR3 size: 15 residues.

This clone was seen once. V is TRBV7-3 and J is TRBJ2-1; D uncertain. Germline V gene lookup returns CDR1 SGHTA and CDR2 FQGTGA. The CDR3 spans 14 residues. The V gene lost 5 bases and the J gene lost 1 base, with 9 bases spanning the gap. The CDR3 sequence: CASSPSVSYNEQFF. DNA for the CDR3: TGTGCCAGCAGCCCCAGCGTGTCCTACAATGAGCAGTTCTTC.

The chain uses TRBV3-1 (or the pseudogene TRBV3-2) and TRBJ2-7, with 10 bases aligning to TRBD2. The junction had 3 bases not matched to a gene; V was cut back by 5 bases and J by 2 bases. Looked up from germline, CDR1 is LGHDT and CDR2 is YNNKEL (reference sequence). CDR3 length: 14 residues. This chain's CDR3 is CASSVAGGAYEQYF. CDR3 bases: TGTGCCAGCAGCGTAGCGGGGGGAGCCTACGAGCAGTACTTC.

This chain connects TRBV19 to TRBJ1-1, with 7 bases identical to TRBD1. Looked up from germline, CDR1 is LNHDA and CDR2 is SQIVND (reference sequence). V gave up 3 bases and J gave up 3 bases; unmatched junction bases: 7. There are 15 residues in the CDR3. CDR3 sequence: CASSISTGVYTEAFF. DNA for the CDR3: TGTGCCAGTAGTATTTCTACAGGGGTCTACACTGAAGCTTTCTTT.

This chain links TRBV5-6 with TRBJ1-2; D ambiguous. V was shortened by 1 base and J by 0 bases, with 10 bases between the two germline ends. CDR3 length: 15 amino acids. Germline V CDR1 and CDR2: SGHDT, YYEEEE. For the CDR3, the DNA is TGTGCCAGCAGCTTGTACAGTGCTCCTAACTATGGCTACACCTTC. It is translated as CASSLYSAPNYGYTF.

This clone was observed a few times. J is TRBJ1-1 and V is TRBV29-1; 7 positions match TRBD1. The CDR3 covers 15 residues. The trim removed 4 bases at V and 0 bases at J, leaving 8 bases unmatched. CDR1 and CDR2 (germline): SQVTM, ANQGSEA. CDR3 coding DNA: TGCAGCGTTGTACAGGGGAGCCGGATGAACACTGAAGCTTTCTTT. Its translation: CSVVQGSRMNTEAFF. Combining the CDR3 with reference TRBV29-1 and TRBJ1-1 gives the whole variable domain SAVISQKPSRDICQRGTSLTIQCQVDSQVTMMFWYRQQPGQSLTLIATANQGSEATYESGFVIDKFPISRPNLTFSTLTVSNMSPEDSSIYLCSVVQGSRMNTEAFFGQGTRLTVV.

This clone has just one count. This sequence joins TRBV10-3 and TRBJ2-1, with 7 bases aligning to TRBD1. The germline V gene has CDR1 ENHRY and CDR2 SYGVKD. CDR3 length: 11 amino acids. V lost 10 bases, J lost 13 bases, and 10 bases stayed unmatched. CDR3 residues: CATEADREQFF. The CDR3 nucleotides are TGTGCCACCGAAGCCGACAGGGAACAGTTCTTC.

This clone has just one count. The gene calls are TRBV5-4 and TRBJ1-1; 7 bases fit TRBD1. The CDR3 is made up of 14 amino acids. Germline loops: CDR1 SGHNT, CDR2 YYREEE (reference sequence). The V gene end was trimmed by 6 bases and the J gene end by 3 bases; junction bases not matched to a gene: 8. CDR3 DNA: TGTGCCAGCACCAGCGGGGGACAGCACACTGAAGCTTTCTTT. Protein sequence: CASTSGGQHTEAFF.

The CDR3 sequence is CSVERSAGEAFF. The DNA for the CDR3 is TGCAGCGTTGAAAGGTCGGCGGGGGAAGCTTTCTTT. The V and J genes are TRBV29-1 and TRBJ1-1; D remains ambiguous. V lost 2 bases and J lost 8, with 12 bases in between. CDR1 and CDR2 (germline): SQVTM, ANQGSEA. The CDR3 totals 12 residues.

The V and J genes are TRBV6-5 and TRBJ1-2; 10 nucleotides agree with TRBD1. The J segment lost 3 bases and the V segment lost 6 bases, leaving 7 bases of the junction unmatched. Per the germline V gene, CDR1 is MNHEY and CDR2 is SVGAGI. The CDR3 spans 15 residues. Here the CDR3 reads CASSRTGQGDYGYTF. The CDR3 DNA follows: TGTGCCAGCAGCCGAACCGGACAGGGGGACTATGGCTACACCTTC.

CDR3 protein: CASLQGSSYEQYF. DNA of the CDR3: TGTGCCAGCTTACAGGGTTCCTCCTACGAGCAGTACTTC. J is TRBJ2-7 and V is TRBV11-2; possibly TRBD1 for D (6 bases). The CDR3 extends over 13 amino acids. From germline, CDR1 is SGHAT and CDR2 FQNNGV. The V gene lost 8 bases and the J gene lost 0 bases, with 11 bases spanning the gap.

For this clone: The junction departs from the called germline gene at one end, perhaps through a read error. The chain carries TRBV19 and TRBJ2-4, with 9 bases aligning to TRBD2. CDR3 size: 13 residues. Germline assignment: CDR1 LNHDA and CDR2 SQIVND (reference sequence). The CDR3 is CASSMASGISFMF. CDR3 bases: TGTGCCAGTAGTATGGCTAGCGGGATTTCTTTCATGTTC.

The V call is TRBV19, the J call TRBJ1-6, with TRBD1 matching 7 bases. Germline V gene lookup returns CDR1 LNHDA and CDR2 SQIVND (reference sequence). The CDR3 has 14 residues. Trimming cost V 6 bases and J 8 bases; bases outside gene matches: 7. CDR3 region: CASRYNRGDSPLHF. As DNA, the CDR3 is TGTGCCAGTAGGTACAACAGGGGCGATTCACCCCTCCACTTT.

The J gene is TRBJ1-1, the V gene TRBV10-3; D unclear. The V gene lost 2 bases and the J gene lost 5 bases, with 6 bases spanning the gap. The germline V gene has CDR1 ENHRY and CDR2 SYGVKD. This CDR3 is 12 amino acids long. The CDR3 here is CAISEPGTEAFF. The CDR3 DNA sequence: TGTGCCATCAGTGAGCCGGGAACTGAAGCTTTCTTT.

This clone was seen a single time. V usage is TRBV5-8 and J usage is TRBJ1-2; 7 bases line up with TRBD1. The CDR3 is made up of 16 amino acids. The germline V gene has CDR1 SGHTS and CDR2 YDEGEE. J lost 4 bases, V lost 7 bases, and 16 bases had no gene match. The DNA of the CDR3 is TGTGCCAGCTCTTCCCGGGACAGAATTAGCTCCTATGGCTACACCTTC. It translates to CASSSRDRISSYGYTF.

In its sample, this clone was seen once. The V gene is TRBV24-1, the J gene TRBJ1-1; a possible D gene is TRBD1 (6 bases). Looked up from germline, CDR1 is KGHDR and CDR2 is SFDVKD. V was trimmed by 7 bases and J by 4 bases, leaving 9 bases between them. The CDR3 is 12 amino acids. CDR3 region: CATSGTSTEAFF. CDR3 nucleotide sequence: TGTGCCACCAGCGGGACATCCACTGAAGCTTTCTTT.